These 16 T cell receptor beta chains share one sample of origin, sequenced in a study of blood T cell repertoires in COVID-19. Here immunoSEQ multiplex PCR was the method, and the copy in TCRdb shows in-frame clones only, minus some. The sample comprises about 250,000 clones, approximately 88% of which are singletons, and 6% to 6.5% rests with the top ten. The sequenced sample was peripheral blood. The receptors stem from a woman aged 25 to 39 with COVID-19, enrolled during active disease.

The rearrangement links TRBV5-4 to TRBJ2-5, with D tentatively TRBD2 (6 bases). The germline V gene encodes CDR1 SGHNT and CDR2 YYREEE (reference sequence). V was clipped by 2 bases and J by 5 bases, with 10 bases between them. The CDR3 covers 13 residues. The CDR3 here is CASSFNRGETQYF. The CDR3 nucleotides are TGTGCCAGCAGCTTCAATCGGGGGGAGACCCAGTACTTC.

This chain uses TRBV7-2 with TRBJ2-7; the D is unclear. Germline V lookup: CDR1 SGHTA, CDR2 FQGNSA. The CDR3 is made up of 14 amino acids. V was cut by 1 base and J by 0 bases, with 7 bases left in between. The CDR3 DNA sequence: TGTGCCAGCAGCTTAGGAGGATTCTCCTACGAGCAGTACTTC. Encoded protein: CASSLGGFSYEQYF. Combining the CDR3 with reference TRBV7-2 and TRBJ2-7 gives the whole variable domain GAGVSQSPSNKVTEKGKDVELRCDPISGHTALYWYRQSLGQGLEFLIYFQGNSAPDKSGLPSDRFSAERTGGSVSTLTIQRTQQEDSAVYLCASSLGGFSYEQYFGPGTRLTVT.

This clone is a singleton in its sample. The chain combines TRBV7-9 with TRBJ2-4; D is perhaps TRBD1 (6 bases). The germline V gene encodes CDR1 SEHNR and CDR2 FQNEAQ (reference sequence). V was trimmed by 2 bases and J by 3 bases, leaving 8 bases between them. CDR3 length: 14 amino acids. CDR3 bases: TGTGCCAGCAGCTTACGAGGGGGCAAAAACATTCAGTACTTC. This codes for CASSLRGGKNIQYF.

This clone was seen only once. The V gene is TRBV5-6, the J gene TRBJ1-6; D is ambiguous. V was shortened by 4 bases and J by 7 bases, with 9 bases between the two germline ends. The germline V gene encodes CDR1 SGHDT and CDR2 YYEEEE. This CDR3 is 13 amino acids long. The CDR3: CASSVLQNSPLHF. CDR3 DNA sequence: TGTGCCAGCAGCGTGTTACAGAATTCACCCCTCCACTTT.

In this sample, this clone turned up a few times. The chain is built from TRBV6-2 or TRBV6-3 and TRBJ2-1, with TRBD1 matching over 8 bases. The CDR3 contains 15 residues. Germline CDR1 reads MNHEY; CDR2 reads SVGEGT. Trimming took 2 bases from V and 8 from J; bases not matched to a gene: 8. The CDR3 sequence is CASSYMGQGADEQFF. The CDR3 coding sequence is TGTGCCAGCAGTTACATGGGCCAGGGGGCTGATGAGCAGTTCTTC.

This clone was seen only once. V gene TRBV7-2 combines with J gene TRBJ2-7; perhaps TRBD1 as D (6 bases). The V and J ends lost 4 bases and 0 bases respectively, with 19 bases between them. Germline lookup yields CDR1 SGHTA and CDR2 FQGNSA. This CDR3 is 17 amino acids long. The CDR3 protein is CASSSVGYRANSYEQYF. The CDR3 bases are TGTGCCAGCAGCTCGGTGGGGTACAGGGCTAACTCCTACGAGCAGTACTTC.

On this clone: A much larger clone differs from this one at a single base, so this may be a read error. The CDR3: CASSLRRTAQETQYF. DNA for the CDR3: TGTGCCAGCAGCTTAAGGAGGACAGCTCAAGAGACCCAGTACTTC. This chain connects TRBV7-2 to TRBJ2-5; weak D call: TRBD1 (6 bases). Per germline, CDR1 SGHTA and CDR2 FQGNSA. V dropped 2 bases and J dropped 2 bases, with 12 bases sitting between them. The length of the CDR3 is 15 residues.

The chain is built from TRBV14 and TRBJ2-7; a possible D gene is TRBD1 (6 bases). The CDR3 contains 13 residues. Germline V gene lookup returns CDR1 SGHDN and CDR2 FVKESK. The germline V and J ends were trimmed by 2 bases and 6 bases, with 11 bases remaining between them. In DNA form, the CDR3 reads TGTGCCAGCAGCCAAAGGCAGGGGCGCGAGCAGTACTTC. Its translation: CASSQRQGREQYF.

The chain links TRBV3-1 (or the pseudogene TRBV3-2) to TRBJ2-5; 10 bases are a match to TRBD1. The V and J ends lost 0 bases and 5 bases, in that order; junction bases with no gene match: 18. The CDR3 runs to 20 residues. Germline assignment: CDR1 LGHDT and CDR2 YNNKEL (reference sequence). In DNA form, the CDR3 reads TGTGCCAGCAGCCAAGATGGGGGATGGGGACAGGGGTTTAAGTCCGAGACCCAGTACTTC. It specifies CASSQDGGWGQGFKSETQYF.

Here the CDR3 DNA reads TGTGCCACTCCATCTGCCGGGTTTAACTATGGCTACACCTTC. Its translation is CATPSAGFNYGYTF. The chain employs TRBV19 and TRBJ1-2; D not resolved. The germline gives CDR1 LNHDA, CDR2 SQIVND (reference sequence). The ends were cut back, 10 bases at V and 1 base at J, with 16 bases in the middle. This CDR3 is 14 amino acids long.

This clone was found once. This chain uses TRBV19 with TRBJ2-3, with 8 positions matching TRBD2. The J segment lost 4 bases and the V segment lost 6 bases, leaving 6 bases of the junction unmatched. In germline, CDR1 is LNHDA, CDR2 SQIVND (reference sequence). The CDR3 length is 14 residues. CDR3 region: CASSGRGVADTQYF. For the CDR3, the DNA is TGTGCCAGTAGCGGGAGGGGGGTGGCAGATACGCAGTATTTT.

This clone was detected once. The chain employs TRBV11-3 and TRBJ2-2; 9 nucleotides line up with TRBD2. V was clipped by 6 bases and J by 3 bases; unmatched bases: 17. Germline CDR1 is SGHNT and CDR2 is YENEEA. CDR3 length: 19 residues. Here the CDR3 reads CASSHQRASGKGDTGELFF. In DNA, the CDR3 is TGTGCCAGCAGTCATCAGCGGGCTAGCGGGAAAGGGGACACCGGGGAGCTGTTTTTT.

J is TRBJ2-5 and V is TRBV5-4; 16 bases fit TRBD2. The CDR3 consists of 16 residues. With V trimmed by 5 bases and J by 2 bases, 3 bases remained unmatched. CDR1 is SGHNT, CDR2 YYREEE, per germline (reference sequence). CDR3 residues: CASSPGLAGGQETQYF. CDR3 coding DNA: TGTGCCAGCAGTCCGGGACTAGCGGGAGGGCAAGAGACCCAGTACTTC.

This chain connects TRBV3-1 (or the pseudogene TRBV3-2) to TRBJ2-7, with D possibly TRBD1 on 6 matching bases. The CDR3 totals 15 residues. CDR1 is LGHDT, CDR2 YNNKEL, per germline (reference sequence). Trimming removed 4 bases at V and 3 bases at J, with 16 bases between. CDR3: CASSPAWGPGYEQYF. Written as DNA, the CDR3 is TGTGCCAGCAGCCCCGCATGGGGGCCAGGCTACGAGCAGTACTTC.

The chain links TRBV19 to TRBJ2-1; TRBD1 might be the D (5 bases). The length of the CDR3 is 14 residues. V was pared by 6 bases and J by 6 bases, with 15 bases between. Per the germline V gene, CDR1 is LNHDA and CDR2 is SQIVND (reference sequence). CDR3 in amino acids: CASRSRVNSNEQFF. CDR3 nucleotides: TGTGCCAGTAGATCCAGGGTGAATTCCAATGAGCAGTTCTTC.

The rearrangement joins TRBV14 to TRBJ2-1; unclear D gene. V dropped 1 base and J dropped 7 bases, with 8 bases sitting between them. Germline CDR1 is SGHDN and CDR2 is FVKESK. The CDR3 totals 13 residues. Here the CDR3 reads CASSQAGGNEQFF. The CDR3 DNA is TGTGCCAGCAGCCAAGCGGGTGGGAATGAGCAGTTCTTC.